This T cell receptor beta chain was recorded in a study of beta chain features in type 1 diabetes. This clone showed up just a few times. Its antigen is currently unknown. Broader study findings: Naive, central memory and regulatory TCRB repertoires appeared more similar among patients than healthy donors. Patients with type 1 diabetes carried fewer insertions and had more deletions at their VDJ junctions.

Sorting of CD4+ naive, central memory, regulatory and stem cell-like memory cells was performed via CD45RO/CCR7/CD25/CD127/CD95/CD27. Without exception, sorted populations had purity beyond 95%. CDR1 MNHEY and CDR2 SMNVEV come from the germline V gene (reference sequence). The V end was cut by 5 bases, the J end by 7 bases, with 14 bases between. The CDR3 contains 14 residues. Investigators reverse transcribed all isolated RNA, so they sequenced expressed TCRB transcripts. TCRdb's table, derived via immunoSEQ multiplex PCR, lists solely in-frame clones and lacks some. The sample includes nearly 250,000 clones, around 14% seen only once; the top ten take about 0.024%.

This chain joins TRBV27 and TRBJ1-4; D is possibly TRBD1 (5 bases). This clonotype was obtained from a middle-aged woman in good health. Specimen: naive CD4+ T cells from blood. The CDR3 DNA reads as TGTGCCAGCAGTCCCCTAGCCGGGGGTGAAAAACTGTTTTTT. As protein: CASSPLAGGEKLFF.